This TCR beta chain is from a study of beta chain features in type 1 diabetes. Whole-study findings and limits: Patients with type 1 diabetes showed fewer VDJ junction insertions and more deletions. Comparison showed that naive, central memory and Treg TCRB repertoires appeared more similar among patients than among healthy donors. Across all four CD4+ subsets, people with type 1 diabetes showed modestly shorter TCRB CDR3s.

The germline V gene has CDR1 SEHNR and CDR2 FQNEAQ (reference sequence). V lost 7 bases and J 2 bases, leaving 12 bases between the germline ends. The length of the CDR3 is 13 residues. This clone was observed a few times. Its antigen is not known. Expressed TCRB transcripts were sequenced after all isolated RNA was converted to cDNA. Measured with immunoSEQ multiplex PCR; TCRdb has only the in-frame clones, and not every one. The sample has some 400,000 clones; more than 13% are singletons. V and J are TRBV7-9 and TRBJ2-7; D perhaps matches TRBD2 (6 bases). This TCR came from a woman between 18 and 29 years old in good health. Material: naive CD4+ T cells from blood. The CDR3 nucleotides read TGTGCCAGCACTAATCGGGGGACCTACGAGCAGTACTTC. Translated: CASTNRGTYEQYF.